The sequence of this TCR beta chain was determined in a study of cytomegalovirus exposure and HLA in healthy donors (dated by TCRdb to the late 2010s). Regarding the complete study: According to an earlier analysis of 587 of the donors, 150 million to 200 million T cells yielded roughly 100 million unique TCR beta sequences and less than 300 Gb of sequence data. In a later genetic analysis, genome-wide SNP genotypes for about 55% of the roughly 700 donors were used, and that subset was treated as a discovery cohort. HLA typing included class I and class II loci at four-digit resolution. Using immunosequencing, the study profiled T cell repertoires from 550 to 750 subjects and related those repertoires to cytomegalovirus serostatus. Alongside the repertoire data, information on donor age, sex, ethnicity and CMV serostatus was compiled. To predict cytomegalovirus infection status, the study brought together high-throughput TCR immunosequencing, statistical association of individual TCRs with disease status, and machine learning. Typing coverage varied by locus: 629-630 donors for A, B, C, DRB1 and DQB1; 500 to 550 for DQA1; about 600 for DPA1; some 470 for DPB1. All discovery cohort repertoires had been generated on a single sequencing platform. Besides the first cohort of approximately 670 subjects, a separate validation cohort made up of roughly 130 different subjects was used. Rather than using new phenotypic data, the later analysis identified candidate immune exposures from TCR beta sequences and from how often those sequences occurred across donors. To study patterns of TCR occurrence, a later analysis re-analyzed previously published TCR beta repertoires from around 670 donors and added high-resolution HLA genotyping. The study was designed to test whether signatures of past pathogen exposure could be identified by cataloging public T cell receptors. The genetic ancestry cluster associated with self-reported Caucasian donors included 81% of the 300 to 450 genotyped donors. Among about 410 genotyped donors of the cohort, an average of approximately 240,000 unique TCR beta nucleotide sequences was sequenced per donor, of which about 20% were non-productive. About five DR-DQ haplotypes were handled as single units for association and clustering, since linkage in the cohort was strong. In an earlier analysis of more than 550 of the donors, high-throughput TCR beta sequencing was used to judge whether each TCR beta V gene segment behaved as functional or pseudogenic. An early release covering over 500 HLA-typed donors comprised about 290 gigabases of sequencing data and roughly 85 million unique TCR sequences.

V gives up 5 bases and J gives up 1 base, and the segment between their germline ends measures 14 bases. Based on the germline V gene, the CDR1 and CDR2 sequences are SNHLY and FYNNEI. The CDR3 sequence holds 15 residues, the cysteine and phenylalanine included. Only CDR3 DNA remains: 45 bases, in frame from the first base. General conclusions and limits of the study: Across donors, most TCR sequences were observed very rarely, whereas some public TCRs were present in many individuals. In a later analysis, TCR association rates were found to vary across HLA loci, with the most associated TCRs seen for DRB1 alleles and the fewest for HLA-C alleles. Specific HLA alleles were associated with over 15,000 TCR beta sequences at a false discovery rate of 0.05 in a later analysis. The study listed 164 TCR beta chains as associated with cytomegalovirus. The authors suggested that the approach could potentially be extended to other disease states and immunological phenotypes. Correlated functional status among segregating V segments might reflect linkage disequilibrium, but an unknown experimental factor could not be ruled out. Because some donors lacked HLA typing at each locus, the association tests relied only on the typed subset. Three of the identified cytomegalovirus-associated TCR beta chains were confirmed in vitro to be specific for cytomegalovirus antigens. Strong co-occurrence of HLA alleles, especially DR and DQ, made assigning TCR associations to individual alleles difficult. In a later genetic analysis, fewer N-insertions in productive TCRs were reported among donors in an Asian-associated ancestry cluster than the roughly 710-donor mean. In both the original and validation cohorts, the classifier was reported to diagnose cytomegalovirus status with high specificity and sensitivity. Presence/absence analyses assumed roughly uniform sequencing depth across donors, an assumption that may not hold. Some 16 rarely observed V segments, including chromosome 9 orphons, were excluded from the earlier analysis of about 600 of the donors because counts were too low. A later analysis found that HLA-associated TCR beta chains were more clonally expanded and had lower generation probabilities than equally common non-associated chains. Several of the top co-occurrence clusters appeared to be linked to parvovirus B19, influenza, CMV and Epstein-Barr virus, according to a later analysis. The only immune exposure information available for the cohort was CMV serostatus. The cohort was sequenced for TCR beta chains only, and without alpha or paired-chain data the features that could be detected were limited. V-gene and J-gene trimming of TCR beta chains was associated with a missense DCLRE1C variant in a later genetic analysis, and the association was replicated in an independent cohort. Some IMGT-functional V segments, including TRBV6-2 and TRBV6-3, could not be distinguished by the 87-base-pair reads and were therefore excluded. In an earlier analysis of about 540 of the donors, most TCR beta V segments were observed in productive rearrangements about 90% or about 30% of the time, broadly matching IMGT annotations. Most CMV-associated TCR beta chains appeared to be HLA-restricted in a later analysis, and the HLA associations seemed to be driven largely by CMV exposure. A further reported finding was that TCR beta sequences accurately predicted the HLA-A and HLA-B alleles for most subjects in the first cohort. The sequencing pipeline was judged likely to have produced a cluster of highly shared sequence variants as a technical artifact.

The cohort consisted of hundreds of healthy bone marrow donors. At the time of sampling, every cohort member was nominally healthy, though immune exposures that went unrecorded were likely present. The donor tested CMV seronegative, placing the donor among the approximately 360 seronegative members of the cohort. Each donor provided a peripheral blood sample, and peripheral blood mononuclear cells were used for TCR beta sequencing. The Qiagen DNeasy Blood Extraction Kit was used to extract genomic DNA from the blood cell samples. Library method: the immunoSEQ multiplex PCR assay. The multiplex PCR relied on a mix of 60 forward primers for TCR Vbeta segments and 13 reverse primers for TCR Jbeta segments. Amplification of the CDR3 region of rearranged TCR beta genes was performed with a multiplex PCR assay on genomic DNA. Amplified TCR beta libraries were sequenced as 87-base-pair reads on the Illumina HiSeq System. Per the original workflow: A later analysis tallied 75 million to 95 million unique TCR beta chains across the approximately 670 repertoires, and approximately 9.9 million of those chains were shared by two or more donors. A nearest-neighbor algorithm error-corrected the raw reads and collapsed the reads into unique sequences, merging closely related sequences to remove PCR and sequencing errors. CDR3 sequences were aligned to IMGT reference sequences to assign V, D and J gene segments. For a sequence to be retained, a match of at least six nucleotides was required to both a V gene segment and a J gene segment. A rearrangement counted as productive if the CDR3 had no stop codons and remained in frame with V and J, and every other rearrangement counted as non-productive. Following IMGT convention, CDR3 was defined as the stretch from the second conserved V-encoded cysteine to the conserved J-encoded phenylalanine. Sequences without an unambiguous match to a single V gene segment were excluded from the earlier analysis of 587 of the donors. An earlier analysis of roughly 590 of the donors called V segments functional above 56.7% productive rearrangements and segregating when the between-donor standard deviation exceeded 5%. A statistical classification framework was developed to diagnose cytomegalovirus status using the catalog of TCR beta chain sequences. In a later analysis, TCR nucleotide sequences were compared against IMGT/GENE-DB human TR gene sequences so that V and J genes could be assigned. In a later analysis, CDR3 sequences and most-parsimonious VDJ recombination scenarios were assigned using the TCRdist pipeline. In a later analysis, each TCR beta chain was defined by its CDR3 amino acid sequence together with its V-gene family, and reads without a unique V-gene family were excluded. A later analysis removed roughly 590 highly shared, low-generation-probability nucleotide sequences to deal with suspected cross-contamination and a sequencing artifact. For each public chain, a later analysis derived a clonal expansion index from normalized ranks of inferred template counts within each repertoire. In a later analysis, generation probabilities were computed with a VDJ recombination model fitted to out-of-frame rearrangements, and the resulting probabilities were checked against IGoR. In a later analysis, hypergeometric tests were used to score TCR-TCR, TCR-HLA and TCR-CMV co-occurrence, with a repertoire-size bias correction applied to TCR pairs. A later analysis estimated false discovery rates by permuting HLA or CMV assignments 20 times. In a later analysis, co-occurring TCRs were grouped using DBSCAN, with TCRdist sequence similarity added in when clustering inside HLA-allele-positive subsets. Repertoires with fewer than 30,000 or more than 120,000 public chains, plus five repertoires with anomalous nucleotide sharing, were excluded from co-occurrence clustering. What TCRdb holds here is the immuneACCESS table cut down to in-frame rearrangements. Part of the clones is not present; checked against another copy, under half of the missing clones reflect an unresolved V gene, and the others are unexplained. V and J calls and clone size are those listed in that table; D and trimming were worked out from the DNA. This sample has roughly 80,000 clones in its table, and roughly 80% of those were observed once. Together, the top ten hold more than 7% of the sample.

A note on this clone: There is no known antigen for this receptor. Per-base qualities were not stored, and no clone one base away is much larger.

Recombination joined TRBV2 with TRBJ1-1; the D gene is perhaps TRBD1, on 5 matching bases. The origin of this receptor is a woman between 35 and 50 years old in good health and CMV-seronegative. The sample taken for sequencing was PBMCs. The CDR3 loop reads CASSLTTATNTEAFF. The sequenced DNA: TGTGCCAGCAGTTTAACGACAGCGACGAACACTGAAGCTTTCTTT.